The next 18 T cell receptor beta chains were all read from a single sample in a study of technical replicates of blood from a few donors. Only in-frame clones appear in the TCRdb table, and some are missing; sequencing was by immunoSEQ multiplex PCR. This sample has 70,000 to 85,000 clones; 92% occur once, and the top ten carry roughly 0.28%. Sample: T cells isolated from PBMCs. The source is a human donor in good health.

The chain combines TRBV10-1 with TRBJ2-7; D is undetermined. V was trimmed by 3 bases and J by 3 bases, leaving 3 bases between them. The CDR3 sequence is 11 residues long. Germline-derived CDR1 and CDR2 are WNHNN and SYGVQD (reference sequence). The chain's CDR3 is CASSDSYEQYF. CDR3 sequence (DNA): TGCGCCAGCAGTGACAGCTACGAGCAGTACTTC.

V gene TRBV4-1 combines with J gene TRBJ2-5; no definite D call. The CDR3 runs to 13 residues. Trimming took 4 bases from V and 4 from J, leaving 10 bases between them. CDR1 is MGHRA, CDR2 YSYEKL, per germline. The CDR3 DNA reads TGCGCCAGCAGCCCGGCTAGTGGAGAGACCCAGTACTTC. Its translation: CASSPASGETQYF.

This sequence joins TRBV9 and TRBJ1-1; 8 bases align to TRBD1. J lost 11 bases, V lost 3 bases, and 9 bases had no gene match. The CDR3 length is 13 residues. Germline lookup yields CDR1 SGDLS and CDR2 YYNGEE. The CDR3 DNA reads as TGTGCCAGCAGCGCAGGCGGACAGGGAGGCGCTTTCTTT. It specifies CASSAGGQGGAFF.

The chain employs TRBV5-1 and TRBJ1-2; no definite D call. Trimming took 5 bases from V and 2 from J, leaving 22 bases between them. The CDR3 covers 17 residues. Germline assignment: CDR1 SGHRS and CDR2 YFSETQ. The CDR3 DNA reads TGCGCCAGCAGGCGGGCTACCTCGGGGTCCCAAAACTATGGCTACACCTTC. Encoded protein: CASRRATSGSQNYGYTF.

This chain links TRBV6-1 with TRBJ1-5, with D maybe TRBD1 (6 bases). Deletions cut 0 bases from V and 3 bases from J, with 9 bases between. Germline V gene data show CDR1 as MNHNS and CDR2 as SASEGT. This CDR3 has 15 amino acids. Here the CDR3 reads CASSEAGGHNQPQHF. CDR3 coding DNA: TGTGCCAGCAGTGAAGCTGGGGGCCACAATCAGCCCCAGCATTTT.

This clone was counted only a few times. This chain joins TRBV5-1 and TRBJ1-5; D possibly corresponds to TRBD1 (6 bases). Trimming removed 0 bases at V and 6 bases at J, with 10 bases between. The CDR3 spans 14 residues. Germline V lookup: CDR1 SGHRS, CDR2 YFSETQ. The CDR3 nucleotides read TGCGCCAGCAGCTTGGAACAGGGTATTCAGCCCCAGCATTTT. As protein: CASSLEQGIQPQHF.

This clone has a single count. This sequence joins TRBV7-9 and TRBJ1-2, with D hard to call. Per the germline V gene, CDR1 is SEHNR and CDR2 is FQNEAQ (reference sequence). V lost 0 bases and J 8 bases, leaving 7 bases between the germline ends. The CDR3 is 12 residues long. The CDR3 bases are TGTGCCAGCAGCTTAGCGGCCCAGGGCTACACCTTC. It codes for CASSLAAQGYTF.

This chain connects TRBV19 to TRBJ2-7, with TRBD1 identical over 7 bases. With V trimmed by 7 bases and J by 2 bases, 8 bases remained unmatched. CDR3 length: 14 residues. CDR1 and CDR2 from the germline V gene are LNHDA and SQIVND (reference sequence). The CDR3 DNA sequence: TGTGCCAGTACCCCGACAGGGTTGACCTACGAGCAGTACTTC. Translated: CASTPTGLTYEQYF.

The rearrangement uses TRBV5-4 and TRBJ2-2; 9 bases fit TRBD1. V lost 1 base, J lost 8 bases, and 3 bases stayed unmatched. Germline values: CDR1 SGHNT, CDR2 YYREEE (reference sequence). The CDR3 has 14 residues. The CDR3, as DNA: TGTGCCAGCAGCTTGAGACAGGGGGTGGGGGAGCTGTTTTTT. Translation: CASSLRQGVGELFF.

The gene calls are TRBV30 and TRBJ1-1; D is uncertain. Germline V gene lookup returns CDR1 GTSNPN and CDR2 SVGIG (reference sequence). The CDR3 sequence is 15 residues long. V was cut by 4 bases and J by 1 base, with 16 bases left in between. This CDR3 reads CAWIPRLLRNTEAFF. DNA for the CDR3: TGTGCCTGGATTCCTAGGCTTCTTCGGAACACTGAAGCTTTCTTT. Combining the CDR3 with reference TRBV30 and TRBJ1-1 gives the whole variable domain SQTIHQWPATLVQPVGSPLSLECTVEGTSNPNLYWYRQAAGRGLQLLFYSVGIGQISSEVPQNLSASRPQDRQFILSSKKLLLSDSGFYLCAWIPRLLRNTEAFFGQGTRLTVV.

The chain couples TRBV7-9 to TRBJ2-3; D perhaps matches TRBD1 (6 bases). Between the trimmed V and J ends, which lost 2 bases and 0 bases, there was a span of 9 bases. The CDR3 has 15 residues. In germline, CDR1 is SEHNR, CDR2 FQNEAQ (reference sequence). The CDR3 coding sequence is TGTGCCAGCAGCTTAAGTCAGGGGAGCACAGATACGCAGTATTTT. Translated, it gives CASSLSQGSTDTQYF.

V and J are TRBV12-5 and TRBJ1-2; D is undetermined. Germline V gene lookup returns CDR1 LGHNT and CDR2 FRNRAP. The germline V and J ends were trimmed by 0 bases and 3 bases, with 17 bases remaining between them. The CDR3 runs 17 residues. CDR3 in amino acids: CASGLVLPGRNDYGYTF. CDR3 DNA sequence: TGTGCTAGTGGTTTGGTACTCCCGGGGAGGAACGACTATGGCTACACCTTC.

V and J are TRBV7-6 and TRBJ1-2; 7 positions match TRBD1. Germline trimming cut 2 bases from V and 6 bases from J; bases unmatched to any gene: 9. CDR3 length: 15 amino acids. The germline CDR1 and CDR2 sequences are SGHVS and FNYEAQ. The DNA of the CDR3 is TGTGCCAGCAGCTTACTGACCGGGGACAGTCATGGCTACACCTTC. It codes for CASSLLTGDSHGYTF.

V gene TRBV27 combines with J gene TRBJ2-4, with D tentatively TRBD1 (6 bases). V gave up 1 base and J gave up 0 bases, with 7 bases separating them. This CDR3 is 15 amino acids long. Looked up from germline, CDR1 is MNHEY and CDR2 is SMNVEV (reference sequence). DNA for the CDR3: TGTGCCAGCAGTTTATGGGGGCCAGCCAAAAACATTCAGTACTTC. Protein sequence: CASSLWGPAKNIQYF.

This chain's CDR3 is CASSLPGEYSYEQYF. DNA for the CDR3: TGCGCCAGCAGCTTACCGGGAGAATACTCCTACGAGCAGTACTTC. The V gene is TRBV5-1, the J gene TRBJ2-7; tentative D call: TRBD2 (6 bases). V lost 2 bases and J lost 0, with 12 bases in between. Germline V gene sequence: CDR1 SGHRS, CDR2 YFSETQ. CDR3 length equals 15 residues.

The chain carries TRBV23-1 and TRBJ1-1; possible D gene TRBD1, 6 bases. TRBV23-1 counts as an open reading frame of uncertain function. Deletions cut 9 bases from V and 5 bases from J, with 16 bases between. This CDR3 is built from 13 residues. CDR3 sequence reads: CARPTGRGTEAFF. CDR3 nucleotides: TGCGCCAGACCGACAGGCCGAGGGACTGAAGCTTTCTTT.

The chain uses TRBV27 and TRBJ1-6; 8 positions agree with TRBD1. The CDR3 contains 13 residues. The germline CDR1 and CDR2 sequences are MNHEY and SMNVEV (reference sequence). CDR3 protein: CAVGDRYNSPLHF. The CDR3 nucleotides are TGTGCGGTAGGGGACAGGTATAATTCACCCCTCCACTTT.

The rearrangement uses TRBV5-1 and TRBJ2-3, with TRBD1 matching 9 bases. With V trimmed by 4 bases and J by 6 bases, 9 bases remained unmatched. Per germline, CDR1 SGHRS and CDR2 YFSETQ. The CDR3 is 15 amino acids. Here the CDR3 DNA reads TGCGCCAGCAGCCGCGACAGGGGGGCGGGGGATACGCAGTATTTT. Its protein product is CASSRDRGAGDTQYF.